Sequencing of this T cell receptor (beta chain) was carried out in a study of a mutant IDH1 vaccine in newly diagnosed glioma. The wider study: Each patient was administered eight vaccinations, scheduled in weeks 1, 3, 5, 7, 11, 15, 19 and 23. Patients began vaccination 4-6 weeks after radiotherapy alone, or with temozolomide cycles. Of treated patients, approximately 62% were men and roughly 38% women, averaging roughly 37 years.

As for time point: week 23, last vaccination. One vaccine dose held 300 ug of mutant IDH1 20-mer peptide and came with topical imiquimod. A word on this clone: Its cognate antigen is unknown.

TCRdb's table, derived via immunoSEQ multiplex PCR, lists solely in-frame clones and lacks some. Here the sample spans 70,000 to 95,000 clones, around 85% being singletons. With 0 bases clipped from V and 1 base from J, the junction kept 1 base outside the gene matches. CDR1 is SGDLS, CDR2 YYNGEE, per germline. CDR3 length equals 15 residues. Study-level results: Changes in the top peripheral T cell clonotypes seemingly had no bearing on pseudoprogression.

The origin of this receptor is a woman between 45 and 60 years old with glioma. The sample was PBMCs, taken from a glioma patient whose treatment included an IDH1 peptide vaccine. The rearrangement links TRBV9 to TRBJ2-5; 9 bases agree with TRBD2. The CDR3 coding sequence is TGTGCCAGCAGCGTAGCTAGCGGGACCCAAGAGACCCAGTACTTC. Amino acids: CASSVASGTQETQYF.